The following is a T cell receptor (beta chain) sequence with its context. The antigen this receptor binds is unknown. No quality values exist for individual bases; no much larger clone is one base distant. The sample belongs to a study of technical replicates of blood from a few donors (dated by TCRdb to about 2017). Compared with germline, V lacks 3 bases and J lacks 3 bases; bases without a gene match: 12. Including cysteine and phenylalanine, the CDR3 has 17 amino acids. Only the CDR3 DNA is retained, 51 bases long and in frame from the first base. The germline V gene supplies CDR1 SGHRS and CDR2 YFSETQ. The library was prepared using the immunoSEQ multiplex PCR assay. Held by TCRdb, this immuneACCESS table contains in-frame sequences only and omits some clones. Under half of the omission traces to an unresolved V gene where checked; the cause of the rest is unknown. In this sample the table shows just under 85,000 clones, 90% to 95% of which occur a single time. The ten largest clones take up approximately 0.25% of the sample.

Source material: T cells isolated from PBMCs. The clonotype comes from a human donor in good health. The sequence joins TRBV5-1 to TRBJ2-3, and TRBD2 matches 8 of the central bases. CDR3 reads: CASSWESRGGTTDTQYF. The DNA reads as follows: TGCGCCAGCAGCTGGGAGAGTCGGGGGGGGACTACAGATACGCAGTATTTT. With the rest looked up from the reference TRBV5-1 and TRBJ2-3 genes rather than sequenced, the full variable domain is KAGVTQTPRYLIKTRGQQVTLSCSPISGHRSVSWYQQTPGQGLQFLFEYFSETQRNKGNFPGRFSGRQFSNSRSEMNVSTLELGDSALYLCASSWESRGGTTDTQYFGPGTRLTVL.